This T cell receptor beta chain originates from a study of identical twins. The CDR3 has 18 residues. Germline CDR1 is LGHDT and CDR2 is YNNKEL (reference sequence). Trimming took 1 base from V and 0 from J, leaving 19 bases between them. The cDNA had a unique molecular identifier and a template-switch universal primer site. TCRdb re-called the 5' RACE reads with MiXCR, one entry per CDR3 protein. This table has a few hundred thousand distinct CDR3 sequences, about 8.1% appearing once. This clonotype was seen repeatedly, ten times or more. The antigen is undetermined. Study-wide results and limits: The analysis was cross-sectional rather than longitudinal within donors. Fewer insertions marked abundant cord blood beta clonotypes; young adult naive trended weakly, memory not at all.

The same data also went into a second study, on yellow fever vaccine responses in identical twins.

The TCR comes from a woman younger than 30 in good health. Sequenced: memory (CD45RO+) T cells sorted from blood. The chain uses TRBV3-1 and TRBJ2-7, with a weak D call TRBD2 (5 bases). The CDR3, as DNA: TGTGCCAGCAGCCAAGTGAAGCCGTTTCGGGGAAGCTCCTACGAGCAGTACGTC. It codes for CASSQVKPFRGSSYEQYV.